This entry lists 5 T cell receptor beta chains sequenced from one sample in a study of radiotherapy plus CTLA-4 blockade in lung cancer. TCRdb's copy holds only in-frame clones and misses some; the assay was immunoSEQ multiplex PCR. The sample gives roughly 70,000 clones, about nine tenths of which show up once; over 35% is in the top ten. The specimen comprised peripheral blood, sampled from a patient treated with radiotherapy plus ipilimumab. Every receptor here comes from a human donor with non-small cell lung cancer that progressed on radiotherapy plus ipilimumab.

This clone was counted once. This sequence joins TRBV5-1 and TRBJ2-7, with a tentative D call TRBD2 (5 bases). This CDR3 is 13 amino acids long. The ends were cut back, 2 bases at V and 6 bases at J, with 12 bases in the middle. Germline values: CDR1 SGHRS, CDR2 YFSETQ. CDR3 DNA: TGCGCCAGCAGCTTAATCCTAGCAGGCGAGCAGTACTTC. Its translation is CASSLILAGEQYF.

The rearrangement uses TRBV19 and TRBJ2-7; D is perhaps TRBD1 (6 bases). The germline V gene encodes CDR1 LNHDA and CDR2 SQIVND (reference sequence). V was cut by 5 bases and J by 6 bases, with 14 bases left in between. The CDR3 is 13 residues long. Here the CDR3 DNA reads TGTGCCAGTAGTGTACACAGGGCCGGCGAGCAGTACTTC. Its protein product is CASSVHRAGEQYF.

As to this clone: A read error may account for a junction end that differs from germline. The chain recombines TRBV15 with TRBJ2-2; TRBD2 is a possible D gene (7 bases). This CDR3 spans 15 amino acids. Germline assignment: CDR1 LNHNV and CDR2 YYDKDF (reference sequence). CDR3 sequence: CATRRGASNTGEPFF. The CDR3 DNA reads as TGTGCCACCCGACGGGGGGCCTCGAACACCGGGGAGCCGTTTTTT.

This chain links TRBV4-2 with TRBJ2-1; 9 bases align to TRBD1. The CDR3 runs to 15 residues. CDR1 is LGHNA, CDR2 YNFKEQ, per germline. Trimming removed 2 bases from V and 7 bases from J; junction bases left unmatched: 6. The CDR3 DNA follows: TGTGCCAGCAGCCAAAACAGGGGGCCCTGGAATGAGCAGTTCTTC. It is translated as CASSQNRGPWNEQFF.

The chain carries TRBV19 and TRBJ2-5; D not certain. This CDR3 region has 14 residues. Between the trimmed V and J ends, which lost 6 bases and 0 bases, there was a span of 11 bases. In germline, CDR1 is LNHDA, CDR2 SQIVND (reference sequence). The CDR3 sequence: CASSKGRYQETQYF. The CDR3 DNA reads as TGTGCCAGTAGCAAAGGAAGGTACCAAGAGACCCAGTACTTC.